This TCR beta chain comes out of a study of blood T cell repertoires in COVID-19. Cohort 3 donors counted as recovered after two negative PCRs, clearance, or resolved symptoms. The repertoire was sequenced with immunoSEQ multiplex PCR; TCRdb's copy has only in-frame clones and lacks some. The sample includes approximately 300,000 clones, more than 75% of them seen just once. Trimming cost V 7 bases and J 5 bases, with 11 bases left between them. Germline CDR1 DFQATT, CDR2 SNEGSKA (reference sequence). This CDR3 has 11 amino acids. The TCR comes from a woman under 30 who had recovered from COVID-19. Sequencing was done on a sample of PBMCs or T cells enriched from blood (not recorded which). V usage is TRBV20-1 and J usage is TRBJ1-2, with D tentatively TRBD1 (6 bases). The CDR3 region is CSVDSVYGYTF. CDR3 bases: TGCAGTGTGGACAGCGTTTATGGCTACACCTTC.